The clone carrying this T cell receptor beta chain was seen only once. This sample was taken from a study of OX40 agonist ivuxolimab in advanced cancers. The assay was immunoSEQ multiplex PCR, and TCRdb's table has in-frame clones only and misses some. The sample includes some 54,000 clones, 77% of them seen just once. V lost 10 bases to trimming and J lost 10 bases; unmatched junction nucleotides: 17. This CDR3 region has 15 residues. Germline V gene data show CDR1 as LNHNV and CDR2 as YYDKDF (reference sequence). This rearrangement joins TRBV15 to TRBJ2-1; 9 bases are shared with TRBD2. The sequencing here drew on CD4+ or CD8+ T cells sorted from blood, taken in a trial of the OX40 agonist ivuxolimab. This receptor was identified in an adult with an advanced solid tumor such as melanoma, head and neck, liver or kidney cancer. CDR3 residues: CAIGNMQRGAKEQFF. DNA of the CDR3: TGTGCCATCGGCAATATGCAGCGGGGGGCGAAGGAGCAGTTCTTC.